This T cell receptor (beta chain) appears in the sequencing data of a study of radiation and T cells in renal cell carcinoma. This CDR3 is 16 amino acids long. Trimming removed 7 bases from V and 3 bases from J; junction bases left unmatched: 12. Germline assignment: CDR1 SNHLY and CDR2 FYNNEI. The time point is: blood 4 weeks post-SBRT, at nephrectomy. Indicated treatment: 15 Gy SBRT to primary tumor, nephrectomy 4 weeks later. Sequencing was performed with immunoSEQ multiplex PCR; in TCRdb, only in-frame clones are kept and a portion is missing. The table includes over 85,000 clones, around four fifths detected once.

The sequences come from blood, collected from a patient whose treatment included radiotherapy and nephrectomy. The V call is TRBV2, the J call TRBJ2-3, with 8 nucleotides matching TRBD2. This clonotype was obtained from a man aged 45-60 years with renal cell carcinoma. DNA of the CDR3: TGTGCCAGCAAAGAATTGGCCGGGGGGGCGACAGATACGCAGTATTTT. It encodes CASKELAGGATDTQYF. Variable domain in full (rest from reference TRBV2 and TRBJ2-3): EPEVTQTPSHQVTQMGQEVILRCVPISNHLYFYWYRQILGQKVEFLVSFYNNEISEKSEIFDDQFSVERPDGSNFTLKIRSTKLEDSAMYFCASKELAGGATDTQYFGPGTRLTVL.